Included here is one TCR beta chain sequence, with context. This clonotype came up many times. Its antigen is currently not known. No base quality information exists; no much larger clone differs at one position. The data were obtained in a study of early T cells in non-severe SARS-CoV-2 infection (dated by TCRdb to the early 2020s). About the full investigation: Because TCR sequencing relied on bulk RNA taken from unsorted whole blood, pairing of alpha and beta chains was not possible.

Study-wide findings and limitations: VDJdb matching was skewed toward anti-spike CD8 responses and likely underestimated virus-specific expansions by missing private and CD4 specificities.

The library came from 5' RACE. Reads for this sample came from a NextSeq 500. To correct for sequencing error and PCR bias, the TCR library protocol tagged individual cDNA molecules with unique molecular identifiers. Sequencing covered both TCR alpha and beta chains, and within each sample the abundances of alpha and beta sequences were tightly co-correlated. As for the original processing: Decombinator V4 was used to perform V gene, J gene and CDR3 annotation of TCR sequences. Expanded TCRs were defined as changing significantly between any two time points under a Poisson model with p below 0.0001. TCR abundances were normalised to the total number of TCRs sequenced in each sample and reported as counts per million. TRAV1-2 paired with TRAJ12, TRAJ20 or TRAJ33 defined MAIT TCRs, while TRAV10 paired with TRAJ18 defined iNKT TCRs. VDJdb, accessed 1 November 2021, was searched for CMV, EBV and SARS-CoV-2 annotated TCRs, excluding TCRs annotated for multiple antigens. Using fastp trimming at Q25 and MiXCR clonotype assembly, TCRdb reanalyzed the public sequencing data and kept in-frame beta chains. Rows matching on CDR3 protein sequence are summarized as one entry with the most common DNA and genes. The V and J calls come from TCRdb's annotation, not from the publication. This sample lists tens of thousands of distinct CDR3 sequences; over 8.5% were detected once. The top ten hold around 10% of the sample.

This was a case-control study nested in a cohort of healthcare workers in London, UK, who had nasopharyngeal swab PCR tests and blood samples taken every week. Healthcare workers were recruited between 23 and 31 March 2020, during the week of the UK lockdown, and were followed weekly for up to roughly 15 weeks. V is reduced by 0 bases and J by 0 bases, leaving a spacing of 17 bases between them. The germline V gene (reference sequence) supplies CDR1 DFQATT and CDR2 SNEGSKA. The CDR3, cysteine through phenylalanine, is 17 amino acids long. CDR3 DNA is the only sequence kept; it has 51 bases, read in frame from the first base.

The V gene is TRBV20-1 and the J gene is TRBJ1-1, with the D gene not confidently named. The clonotype originates from an adult who was a healthcare worker with PCR-confirmed SARS-CoV-2 infection or an uninfected control (not recorded which). The sequenced material came from whole blood. The sequenced DNA: TGCAGTGCTAGAGATGATCCCTCCCGCGGTCTGAACACTGAAGCTTTCTTT. It translates as CSARDDPSRGLNTEAFF.